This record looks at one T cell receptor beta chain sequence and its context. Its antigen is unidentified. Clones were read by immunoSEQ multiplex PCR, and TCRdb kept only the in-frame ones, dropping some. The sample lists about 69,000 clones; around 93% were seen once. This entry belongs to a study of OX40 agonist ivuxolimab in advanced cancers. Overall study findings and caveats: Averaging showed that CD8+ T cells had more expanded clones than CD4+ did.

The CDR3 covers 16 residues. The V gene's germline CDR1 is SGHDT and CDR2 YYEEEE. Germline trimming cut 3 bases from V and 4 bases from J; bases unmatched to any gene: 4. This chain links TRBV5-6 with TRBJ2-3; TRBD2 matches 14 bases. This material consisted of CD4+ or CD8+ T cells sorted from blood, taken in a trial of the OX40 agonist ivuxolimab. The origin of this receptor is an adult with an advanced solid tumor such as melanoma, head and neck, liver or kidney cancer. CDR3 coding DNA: TGTGCCAGCAGCTGGGGGACTAGCGGGAGACCAGATACGCAGTATTTT. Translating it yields CASSWGTSGRPDTQYF.